The subject of this entry is one T cell receptor (beta chain). The data originate from a study of blood T cell repertoires in COVID-19. Measured with immunoSEQ multiplex PCR; TCRdb has only the in-frame clones, and not every one. The sample contains some 75,000 clones, around 89% of which appear only once. The sample consisted of peripheral blood. The TCR originated in a man between 60 and 70 years old with acute or convalescent COVID-19.

The CDR3 DNA reads TGTGCCAGCAGGCGTATCGGACTAGCGGGACACGAGCAGTACTTC. It yields the protein CASRRIGLAGHEQYF. The chain combines TRBV5-4 with TRBJ2-7, with TRBD2 identical over 12 bases. CDR1 SGHNT and CDR2 YYREEE come from the germline V gene (reference sequence). V was pared by 5 bases and J by 5 bases, with 8 bases of the junction left unmatched. This CDR3 spans 15 amino acids.